This TCR beta chain was sequenced in a study of blood T cell repertoires in COVID-19. TCRdb's table, derived via immunoSEQ multiplex PCR, lists solely in-frame clones and lacks some. In the table there are roughly 220,000 clones, 60% to 85% of which are singletons. This receptor was taken from a woman in her 70s with acute or convalescent COVID-19. The sequencing input was peripheral blood.

Written as DNA, the CDR3 is TGTGCCAGCAGCCAAGAATTGGGCTTCTATGGCTACACCTTC. This sequence encodes CASSQELGFYGYTF. The rearrangement uses TRBV3-1 (or the pseudogene TRBV3-2) and TRBJ1-2; unclear D gene. The CDR3 has 14 amino acids. Germline values: CDR1 LGHDT, CDR2 YNNKEL (reference sequence). V dropped 0 bases and J dropped 4 bases, with 9 bases sitting between them.